This TCR beta chain is from a study of cytomegalovirus exposure and HLA in healthy donors. 60 Vbeta and 13 Jbeta primers were used in PCR. Generated by immunoSEQ multiplex PCR, the TCRdb table keeps only in-frame clones and is missing some. The sample carries about 180,000 clones, 70% to 85% recorded once. Of note for this clone: What it recognizes is unknown.

CDR3 length: 15 amino acids. Trimming left V 4 bases short and J 3 bases short, with 13 bases between. Germline CDR1 reads SGHDT; CDR2 reads YYEEEE. The study's findings and limits: Around 160 TCR beta chains were listed as cytomegalovirus-associated. An analysis done earlier found most TCR beta V segments productive about 87% or about 30% of the time. Excluded were some V segments that proved indistinguishable, including TRBV6-2 and TRBV6-3.

The receptor's source is a woman in her fifties or sixties in good health and CMV-seropositive. The sequenced material came from PBMCs. This chain uses TRBV5-6 with TRBJ2-2, with D possibly TRBD2 on 6 matching bases. For the CDR3, the DNA is TGTGCCAGCAGCCGAGGACTAAGTGACACCGGGGAGCTGTTTTTT. Its translation is CASSRGLSDTGELFF.